This passage covers 23 T cell receptor beta chains from one sample sequenced in a study of beta chain features in type 1 diabetes. Expressed TCRB transcripts were sequenced because the entire RNA isolate underwent reverse transcription. This table comes from immunoSEQ multiplex PCR, and its TCRdb copy is limited to in-frame clones, with some not included. Among more than 250,000 clones listed, roughly 22% were seen once. These TCRs' antigens remain unknown. Study-wide findings and caveats: Type 1 diabetes patients had TCRB CDR3s that were shorter (moderately but significantly so) in all four CD4+ subsets.

Sequencing was performed on naive CD4+ T cells from blood. These receptor sequences come from a middle-aged woman with type 1 diabetes.

The V gene is TRBV7-2, the J gene TRBJ2-7; unclear D gene. Trimming removed 1 base at V and 1 base at J, with 8 bases between. CDR1 and CDR2 (germline): SGHTA, FQGNSA. The CDR3 runs to 14 residues. The CDR3 coding sequence is TGTGCCAGCAGCTTAGACCGAGAATCCTACGAGCAGTACTTC. It codes for CASSLDRESYEQYF.

This clone was observed a few times. The chain joins TRBV6-6 to TRBJ2-5; 7 bases are a match to TRBD2. V shed 5 bases and J 4 bases; nucleotides not matched to a gene: 4. CDR3 length: 13 residues. Per germline, CDR1 MNHNY and CDR2 SVGAGI (reference sequence). The CDR3 bases are TGTGCCAGCAGTCCGGGGGGTACAGAGACCCAGTACTTC. Encoded protein: CASSPGGTETQYF.

This clone has only a few counts. The V and J genes are TRBV4-3 and TRBJ2-3; weak D call: TRBD2 (5 bases). Germline V gene data show CDR1 as LGHNA and CDR2 as YSLEER. V was pared by 3 bases and J by 0 bases, with 13 bases between. This CDR3 is 16 amino acids long. The CDR3 region has the DNA TGCGCCAGCAGCCACTCCCAGCGGCGTAGCACAGATACGCAGTATTTT. This encodes CASSHSQRRSTDTQYF.

The chain uses TRBV5-1 and TRBJ1-1; TRBD1 is a possible D gene (5 bases). Trimming shortened V by 6 bases and J by 6 bases, and 9 bases separated the two germline ends. CDR1 is SGHRS and CDR2 is YFSETQ in the germline V gene. The CDR3 runs to 11 residues. CDR3 nucleotides: TGCGCCAGCAAAGGAGGGGCTGAAGCTTTCTTT. This encodes CASKGGAEAFF.

V gene TRBV18 combines with J gene TRBJ2-5; 7 nucleotides match TRBD2. CDR1 is KGHSH and CDR2 is LQKENI in the germline V gene. CDR3 length equals 15 residues. The V and J ends lost 3 bases and 4 bases, in that order; junction bases with no gene match: 8. CDR3 amino acids: CASSPRTSFRETQYF. The CDR3 DNA follows: TGTGCCAGCTCACCCCGGACTAGTTTTCGAGAGACCCAGTACTTC.

V is TRBV11-3 and J is TRBJ2-2; 7 nucleotides line up with TRBD1. J gave up 0 bases and V 5 bases, and 6 bases lay outside the gene matches. Germline CDR1 and CDR2: SGHNT and YENEEA. This CDR3 is built from 16 residues. This chain's CDR3 is CASSRHGTANTGELFF. The CDR3, as DNA: TGTGCCAGCAGCCGACATGGGACAGCGAACACCGGGGAGCTGTTTTTT.

The chain uses TRBV19 and TRBJ2-1, with 10 positions matching TRBD2. Trimming took 5 bases from V and 3 from J; bases not matched to a gene: 4. This CDR3 comprises 15 residues. CDR1 is LNHDA and CDR2 is SQIVND in the germline V gene (reference sequence). The CDR3 spells CASSPTSGNYNEQFF. The CDR3, as DNA: TGTGCCAGTAGTCCAACTAGCGGGAACTACAATGAGCAGTTCTTC.

About this clone: Because the CDR3's place on the DNA is in doubt, the DNA is left out and the CDR3 is given as listed by TCRdb. The rearrangement links TRBV4-3 to TRBJ1-2. The germline V gene has CDR1 LGHNA and CDR2 YSLEER. The CDR3 numbers 19 amino acids, ends counted. CDR3 loop: CASSQEGGADPYSTLGYTF.

This clone turned up a few times. The chain couples TRBV19 to TRBJ2-2, with D maybe TRBD2 (5 bases). Germline assignment: CDR1 LNHDA and CDR2 SQIVND (reference sequence). The germline V and J ends were trimmed by 7 bases and 7 bases, with 16 bases remaining between them. CDR3 length equals 14 residues. This CDR3 is CASNPDGMIGELFF. The CDR3, as DNA: TGTGCCAGTAACCCAGACGGGATGATCGGGGAGCTGTTTTTT.

This clone has a handful of counts. Other DNA sequences from this sample encode an identical CDR3 as well. The rearrangement uses TRBV9 and TRBJ1-1; D is undetermined. CDR1 SGDLS and CDR2 YYNGEE come from the germline V gene. V lost 2 bases to trimming and J lost 1 base, with 6 bases between them. CDR3 size: 13 residues. This CDR3 reads CASSVGPNTEAFF. Written as DNA, the CDR3 is TGTGCCAGCAGCGTTGGGCCGAACACTGAAGCTTTCTTT.

The chain is built from TRBV2 and TRBJ2-2; the D gene is possibly TRBD2 (5 bases). Germline loops: CDR1 SNHLY, CDR2 FYNNEI. There are 13 residues in the CDR3. V lost 10 bases and J 3 bases, leaving 12 bases between the germline ends. The CDR3 region is CATKGDYTGELFF. The CDR3 bases are TGTGCCACGAAGGGAGATTACACCGGGGAGCTGTTTTTT.

This chain connects TRBV6-6 to TRBJ2-7, with TRBD1 matching 8 bases. Losses at the gene ends were 5 bases for V and 3 bases for J; bases not matched to a gene: 3. The germline V gene encodes CDR1 MNHNY and CDR2 SVGAGI (reference sequence). The CDR3 is 13 residues long. CDR3 loop: CASSGQGFYEQYF. The CDR3, as DNA: TGTGCCAGCAGTGGACAGGGCTTCTACGAGCAGTACTTC.

In this sample, this clone turned up a few times. This chain links TRBV11-2 with TRBJ2-2; no clear D. V lost 6 bases and J lost 7, with 15 bases in between. CDR1 is SGHAT and CDR2 is FQNNGV in the germline V gene. The CDR3 sequence is 14 residues long. CDR3 in amino acids: CASRPGFTGGELFF. CDR3 nucleotides: TGTGCCAGCAGGCCAGGCTTTACCGGCGGGGAGCTGTTTTTT.

In this sample, this clone turned up a few times. The CDR3 region has the DNA TGCAGTGCTAGAGATAGCTCACCCCTCCACTTT. It yields the protein CSARDSSPLHF. The rearrangement links TRBV20-1 to TRBJ1-6; D remains ambiguous. With 0 bases removed from V and 10 bases from J, the gap between germline ends came to 4 bases. The CDR3 sequence is 11 residues long. Germline assignment: CDR1 DFQATT and CDR2 SNEGSKA (reference sequence).

The chain employs TRBV4-1 and TRBJ2-7; 9 bases align to TRBD1. V trimming: 0 bases; J trimming: 3 bases; junction bases outside the gene matches: 9. The germline CDR1 and CDR2 sequences are MGHRA and YSYEKL. There are 17 residues in the CDR3. The CDR3 region has the DNA TGCGCCAGCAGCCAAGAAGTAGGGGACAGGGTCTTCTACGAGCAGTACTTC. Its protein product is CASSQEVGDRVFYEQYF.

This clone was seen a handful of times. The V gene is TRBV7-9, the J gene TRBJ2-1; 7 nucleotides line up with TRBD1. The V gene's germline CDR1 is SEHNR and CDR2 FQNEAQ (reference sequence). V was clipped by 1 base and J by 4 bases; unmatched bases: 7. CDR3 length: 16 amino acids. The CDR3 region is CASSLVSTGTYNEQFF. CDR3 DNA sequence: TGTGCCAGCAGCTTAGTTTCGACAGGGACGTACAATGAGCAGTTCTTC.

The chain's CDR3 is CASSLTGTRTTHEQFF. CDR3 nucleotide sequence: TGTGCCAGTAGTCTCACCGGGACTCGTACGACCCATGAGCAGTTCTTC. This rearrangement joins TRBV19 to TRBJ2-1, with a tentative D call TRBD2 (6 bases). Per germline, CDR1 LNHDA and CDR2 SQIVND (reference sequence). There are 16 residues in the CDR3. The V and J ends lost 5 bases and 8 bases respectively, with 22 bases between them.

The chain uses TRBV4-3 and TRBJ2-3; TRBD2 agrees at 9 bases. CDR3 length: 16 residues. The J segment lost 2 bases and the V segment lost 3 bases, leaving 6 bases of the junction unmatched. Germline V CDR1 and CDR2: LGHNA, YSLEER. This CDR3 reads CASSHSRTSDTDTQYF. CDR3 coding DNA: TGCGCCAGCAGCCACTCTAGGACTAGCGACACAGATACGCAGTATTTT.

In this sample, this clone turned up a few times. The chain carries TRBV29-1 and TRBJ1-1; 8 bases align to TRBD1. Germline values: CDR1 SQVTM, CDR2 ANQGSEA. Trimming at V came to 7 bases and at J to 6 bases, leaving 7 bases not matched to a gene. The CDR3 totals 12 residues. This chain's CDR3 is CSGGQGGAEAFF. In DNA form, the CDR3 reads TGCAGCGGAGGACAGGGTGGGGCTGAAGCTTTCTTT.

The J gene is TRBJ1-5, the V gene TRBV18; no clear D gene. V gave up 2 bases and J gave up 7 bases, with 12 bases separating them. Germline-derived CDR1 and CDR2 are KGHSH and LQKENI. The CDR3 has 14 amino acids. CDR3 DNA: TGTGCCAGCTCACCAGGACCGGGAGGGCAGCCCCAGCATTTT. This sequence encodes CASSPGPGGQPQHF.

This clone was recorded a few times. The V and J genes are TRBV4-3 and TRBJ2-3; D possibly corresponds to TRBD1 (6 bases). V was shortened by 1 base and J by 1 base, with 12 bases between the two germline ends. Germline V gene data show CDR1 as LGHNA and CDR2 as YSLEER. This CDR3 comprises 16 residues. Here the CDR3 reads CASSQVQGPGTDTQYF. In DNA, the CDR3 is TGCGCCAGCAGCCAAGTGCAGGGGCCTGGCACAGATACGCAGTATTTT.

The rearrangement uses TRBV4-1 and TRBJ1-1; TRBD1 agrees at 11 bases. J lost 3 bases, V lost 3 bases, and 6 bases had no gene match. Per the germline V gene, CDR1 is MGHRA and CDR2 is YSYEKL. CDR3 length equals 16 residues. CDR3 nucleotide sequence: TGCGCCAGCAGCCAGGGACAGGGGGTTTCCCACACTGAAGCTTTCTTT. This codes for CASSQGQGVSHTEAFF.

V usage is TRBV2 and J usage is TRBJ2-1, with a tentative D call TRBD2 (6 bases). Deletions cut 0 bases from V and 5 bases from J, with 8 bases between. Germline-derived CDR1 and CDR2 are SNHLY and FYNNEI. The CDR3 totals 14 residues. This CDR3 reads CASSEASGDNEQFF. Written as DNA, the CDR3 is TGTGCCAGCAGTGAAGCTAGCGGAGACAATGAGCAGTTCTTC.